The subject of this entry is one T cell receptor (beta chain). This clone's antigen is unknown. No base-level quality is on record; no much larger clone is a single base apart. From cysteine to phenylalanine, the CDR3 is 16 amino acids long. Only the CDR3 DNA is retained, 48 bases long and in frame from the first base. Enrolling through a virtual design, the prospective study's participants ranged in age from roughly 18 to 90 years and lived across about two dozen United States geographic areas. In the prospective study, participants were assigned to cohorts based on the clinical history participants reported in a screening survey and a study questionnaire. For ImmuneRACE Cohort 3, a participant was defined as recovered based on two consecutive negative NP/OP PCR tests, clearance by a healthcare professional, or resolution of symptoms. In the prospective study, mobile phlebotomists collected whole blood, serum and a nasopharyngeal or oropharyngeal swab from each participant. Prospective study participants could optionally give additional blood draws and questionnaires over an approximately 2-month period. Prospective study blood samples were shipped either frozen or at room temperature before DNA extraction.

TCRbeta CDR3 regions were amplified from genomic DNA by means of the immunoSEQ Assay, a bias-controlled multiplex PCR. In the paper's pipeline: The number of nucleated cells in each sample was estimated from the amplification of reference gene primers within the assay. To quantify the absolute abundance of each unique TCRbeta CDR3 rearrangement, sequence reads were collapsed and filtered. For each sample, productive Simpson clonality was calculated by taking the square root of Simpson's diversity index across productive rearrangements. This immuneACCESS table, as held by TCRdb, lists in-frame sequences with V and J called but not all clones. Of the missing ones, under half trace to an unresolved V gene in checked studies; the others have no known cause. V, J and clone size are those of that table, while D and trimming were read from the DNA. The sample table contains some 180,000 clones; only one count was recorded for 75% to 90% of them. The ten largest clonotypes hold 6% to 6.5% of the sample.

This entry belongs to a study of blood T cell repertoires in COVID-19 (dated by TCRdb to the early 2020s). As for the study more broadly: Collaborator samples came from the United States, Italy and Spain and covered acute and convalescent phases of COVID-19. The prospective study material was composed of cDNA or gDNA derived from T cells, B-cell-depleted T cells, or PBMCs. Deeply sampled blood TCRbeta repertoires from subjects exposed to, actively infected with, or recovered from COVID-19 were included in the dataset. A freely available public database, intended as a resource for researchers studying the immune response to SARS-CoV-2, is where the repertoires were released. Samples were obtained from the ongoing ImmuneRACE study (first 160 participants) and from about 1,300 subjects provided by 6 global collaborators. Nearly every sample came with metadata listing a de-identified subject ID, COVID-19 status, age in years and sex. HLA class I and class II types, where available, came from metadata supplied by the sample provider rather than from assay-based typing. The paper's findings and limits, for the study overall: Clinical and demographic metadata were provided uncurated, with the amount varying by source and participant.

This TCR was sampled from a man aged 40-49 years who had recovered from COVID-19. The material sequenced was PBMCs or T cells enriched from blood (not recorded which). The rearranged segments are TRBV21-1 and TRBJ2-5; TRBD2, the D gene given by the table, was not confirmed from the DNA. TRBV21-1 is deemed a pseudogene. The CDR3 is CASSLGSAGSWETQYF. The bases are TGTGCCAGCAGCTTGGGGTCGGCCGGGAGTTGGGAGACCCAGTACTTC.